These T cell receptor beta chains were read from a single sample in a study of T cell repertoires in aging, cancer and after chemotherapy. Each CDR3 protein gets one entry after TCRdb re-called the multiplex PCR reads with MiXCR. The repertoire has some 5,000 distinct CDR3 sequences, 30% to 40% of them found once; the top ten carry roughly a fifth. The sequenced material came from blood. All receptors derive from a human donor with a blood cancer. The donor label of this sample is uncertain. CDR3s include the opening cysteine and the closing phenylalanine or tryptophan. A D gene is named only where the DNA matches it firmly. Size is omitted from some rows. Given values are once, few, many or a class for expanded clones.

CSAMGEGPTDTQYF,TRBV20-1,few,TRBD2
CASKRDGAGIGEAFF,TRBV27,few,-
CASKDRWGQGETQYF,TRBV6-2/TRBV6-3,few,-
CASSHSPNEQFF,TRBV4-2,-,-
CASSPGTGWFSEQFF,TRBV6-5,few,TRBD1
CASSDSWGGWPFF,TRBV6-4,-,-
CASRGGQLYGYTF,TRBV27,-,-
CASSPKLTTNEQFF,TRBV6-2/TRBV6-3,few,-
CASSSEGHTLAKNIQYF,TRBV27,-,-
CASSLAQGLAGELFF,TRBV5-1,few,-
CASSLSGSSYNEQFF,TRBV19,-,TRBD2
CASSHTLLSYEQYF,TRBV6-5,medium-sized,-
CSARDLIAVTDTQYF,TRBV20-1,few,-
CASRQAGAQDTQYF,TRBV27,medium-sized,TRBD2
CASSRYRESMNTEAFF,TRBV19,medium-sized,-
CASTDKDRNYGYTF,TRBV5-5,-,-
CASRGTWTGVTGELFF,TRBV19,few,-
CASSLAVDRLNYGYTF,TRBV7-2,-,-
CASSPGTDDGYTF,TRBV7-9,medium-sized,TRBD1
CASNTLRQGYSPLHF,TRBV6-5,few,-
CSAVLVSSNQPQHF,TRBV20-1,-,-
CASLQGGFDTGELFF,TRBV19,few,-
CASSQDLVKRPITGELFF,TRBV5-6,once,-
CASSSPDRSGYTF,TRBV5-6,few,-
CASSDRGVNIQYF,TRBV6-1,medium-sized,-
CASSPRALYNYGYTF,TRBV7-2,-,-
CASSRAGLAADTQYF,TRBV13,-,TRBD2
CASSFDNSGNTIYF,TRBV7-2,-,-
CSVGTGTNYGYTF,TRBV29-1,medium-sized,TRBD1
CASRKGTGLSFGNTIYF,TRBV19,-,TRBD1
CASSPLQGFEPQHF,TRBV18,-,-
CASSPFPSGPNEQFF,TRBV19,few,-
CASSLATGWNGYTF,TRBV5-1,-,TRBD1
CASRKGTSQETQYF,TRBV19,medium-sized,-
CASSLAEPYEQYF,TRBV7-6,-,-
CASTLGPGRNEKLFF,TRBV7-2,-,-
CASSPRNTGNEQFF,TRBV7-6,few,-
CASSYEAYEQYF,TRBV6-2/TRBV6-3,medium-sized,-
CASSPTGGYQPQHF,TRBV7-2,few,TRBD1
CASSLVETEKLFF,TRBV18,-,-
CARSSPPGQGLARNTGELFF,TRBV5-6,-,TRBD1